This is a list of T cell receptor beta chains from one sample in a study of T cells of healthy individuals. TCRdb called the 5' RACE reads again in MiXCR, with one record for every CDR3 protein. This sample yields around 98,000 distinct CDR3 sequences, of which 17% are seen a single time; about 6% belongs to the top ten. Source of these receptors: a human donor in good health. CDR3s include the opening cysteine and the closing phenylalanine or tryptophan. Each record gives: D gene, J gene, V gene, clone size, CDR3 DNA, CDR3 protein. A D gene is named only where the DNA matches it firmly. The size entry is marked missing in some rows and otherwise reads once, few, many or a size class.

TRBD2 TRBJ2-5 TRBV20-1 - TGCAGTGCAGCAGCTAGCGGCCAAGAGACCCAGTACTTC CSAAASGQETQYF
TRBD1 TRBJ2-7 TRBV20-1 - TGCAGTGCTGTTGGACAGGGCAACGAGCAGTACTTC CSAVGQGNEQYF
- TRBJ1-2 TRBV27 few TGTGCCAGCAGTACGAGCCGAGGGGCGATACCCTATGGCTACACCTTC CASSTSRGAIPYGYTF
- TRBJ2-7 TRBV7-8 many TGTGCCAGCAGCTTAAGGGCCCCTGTGGGGTCGAACGAGCAGTACTTC CASSLRAPVGSNEQYF
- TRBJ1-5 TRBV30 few TGTGCCTGGAGTGATGGTCCTGGGCCCCAGCATTTT CAWSDGPGPQHF
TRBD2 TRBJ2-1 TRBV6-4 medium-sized TGTGCCAGCAGTGAAGCAGCGGGGGGGCCGCATGAGCAGTTCTTC CASSEAAGGPHEQFF
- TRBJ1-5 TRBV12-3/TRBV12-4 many TGTGCCAGCAGTTTGTCGGACACCAATCAGCCCCAGCATTTT CASSLSDTNQPQHF
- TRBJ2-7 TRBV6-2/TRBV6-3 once TGTGCCAGCAGTTACGCGGGTGGGCTTCTGGCCTACGAGCAGTACTTC CASSYAGGLLAYEQYF
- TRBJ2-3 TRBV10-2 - TGCACCAGCGCCGGAGGAAATATGGATACGCAGTATTTT CTSAGGNMDTQYF
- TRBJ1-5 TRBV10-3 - TGTGCCATCAGTGAGTCGTCGGAAAGTCATCAGCCCCAGCATTTT CAISESSESHQPQHF
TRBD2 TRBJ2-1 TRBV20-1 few TGCAGTGCCACTTCTAGCGGGAGTGTGAATGAGCAGTTCTTC CSATSSGSVNEQFF
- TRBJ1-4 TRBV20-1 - TGCAGTGCGCGAGTGGGTACTGAAAAACTGTTTTTT CSARVGTEKLFF
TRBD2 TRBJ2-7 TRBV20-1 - TGCAGTGCTAGACCTCCTAGCGGGAGGAACCTTTACGAGCAGTACTTC CSARPPSGRNLYEQYF
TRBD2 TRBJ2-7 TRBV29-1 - TGCAGCGTTATGGGACTAGCGGGGAGCTCCTACGAGCAGTACTTC CSVMGLAGSSYEQYF
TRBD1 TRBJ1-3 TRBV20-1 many TGCAGTGCTATAACCGACAGGGGTAGTACCATATATTTT CSAITDRGSTIYF
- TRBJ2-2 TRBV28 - TGTGCCAGCAGTTTAAGGCATCTGGCCGGGGAGCTGTTTTTT CASSLRHLAGELFF
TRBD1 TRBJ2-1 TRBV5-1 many TGCGCCAGCAGCAACAGGGGATCTGAGCAGTTCTTC CASSNRGSEQFF
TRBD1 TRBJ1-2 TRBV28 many TGTGCCAGCGTGGAGGATTTGGACAGGGGAATGTTACGTGGCTACACCTTC CASVEDLDRGMLRGYTF
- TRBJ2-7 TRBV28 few TGTGCCAGCAATGCCAGGTCTGGACGGCTATACGAGCAGTACTTC CASNARSGRLYEQYF